The rows below give T cell receptor beta chains drawn from one sample of a study of T cell repertoires in cytomegalovirus infection. No antigen has been identified for these receptors. One entry per CDR3 protein, called by TCRdb with MiXCR from the reads. The sample carries 60,000 to 85,000 distinct CDR3 sequences, 20% to 25% recorded once. The sequencing sample was made of PBMCs, sequenced either directly or after in vitro stimulation (not recorded which). These receptors were obtained from a human donor in good health (CMV status not recorded). Some clones in this sample may be carry-over from other donors' samples. The CDR3 runs from the conserved cysteine through the conserved F or W. The order of the fields is clone size, D gene, V gene, J gene, CDR3 protein, CDR3 DNA. D genes are given only for firm matches. A clone size is listed for some rows: how often the clone was seen (once, few, many), or a class if it is expanded.

size: few
D: NA
V: TRBV7-8
J: TRBJ2-5
CDR3: CASSLVLSETQYF
DNA: TGTGCCAGCAGCTTGGTGTTGTCAGAGACCCAGTACTTC

size: few
D: TRBD1
V: TRBV6-2/TRBV6-3
J: TRBJ2-5
CDR3: CASSQRDRGSETQYF
DNA: TGTGCCAGCAGTCAACGGGACAGGGGATCAGAGACCCAGTACTTC

size: NA
D: TRBD2
V: TRBV19
J: TRBJ2-7
CDR3: CASSIGDGLAGVTYEQYF
DNA: TGTGCCAGTAGTATAGGGGACGGACTAGCGGGAGTGACCTACGAGCAGTACTTC

size: many
D: NA
V: TRBV23-1
J: TRBJ1-5
CDR3: CASSQSNPDDSNQPQHF
DNA: TGCGCCAGCAGTCAATCGAATCCAGACGATAGCAATCAGCCCCAGCATTTT

size: few
D: NA
V: TRBV20-1
J: TRBJ1-1
CDR3: CSANGQQMNTEAFF
DNA: TGCAGTGCTAACGGGCAGCAAATGAACACTGAAGCTTTCTTT

size: NA
D: NA
V: TRBV11-3
J: TRBJ2-5
CDR3: CASSHANRVQETQYF
DNA: TGTGCCAGCAGCCACGCAAACAGGGTTCAAGAGACCCAGTACTTC

size: many
D: NA
V: TRBV7-2
J: TRBJ2-1
CDR3: CASSLAGEGNEQFF
DNA: TGTGCCAGCAGCTTAGCGGGAGAGGGGAATGAGCAGTTCTTC

size: few
D: TRBD2
V: TRBV28
J: TRBJ2-1
CDR3: CASSSTGTSAYNEQFF
DNA: TGTGCCAGCAGTTCGACCGGGACTAGCGCGTACAATGAGCAGTTCTTC

size: many
D: TRBD1
V: TRBV6-2/TRBV6-3
J: TRBJ2-6
CDR3: CARHFWTGDRDVLTF
DNA: TGTGCCCGTCACTTTTGGACAGGGGACAGGGACGTCCTGACTTTC

size: NA
D: NA
V: TRBV6-6
J: TRBJ2-7
CDR3: CASIYRGEREEQYF
DNA: TGTGCCAGCATTTACAGGGGCGAACGGGAGGAGCAGTACTTC

size: NA
D: TRBD2
V: TRBV7-3
J: TRBJ2-1
CDR3: CASSLRGGRGRGHNEQFF
DNA: TGTGCCAGCAGCTTAAGGGGGGGGAGGGGAAGGGGCCACAATGAGCAGTTCTTC

size: NA
D: TRBD1
V: TRBV18
J: TRBJ1-1
CDR3: CASSPMDRGFTEAFF
DNA: TGTGCCAGCTCACCAATGGACAGGGGATTTACTGAAGCTTTCTTT

size: many
D: NA
V: TRBV7-2
J: TRBJ1-1
CDR3: CASSRTMGGGGTEAFF
DNA: TGTGCCAGCAGCCGAACGATGGGGGGGGGTGGCACTGAAGCTTTCTTT

size: NA
D: TRBD1
V: TRBV6-5
J: TRBJ1-2
CDR3: CASSYGVVQGSGYTF
DNA: TGTGCCAGCAGTTACGGTGTCGTACAGGGGTCTGGCTACACCTTC

size: many
D: TRBD2
V: TRBV7-2
J: TRBJ2-1
CDR3: CASSRLAGAPGNEQFF
DNA: TGTGCCAGCAGTCGACTAGCGGGAGCCCCCGGCAATGAGCAGTTCTTC

size: few
D: TRBD1
V: TRBV30
J: TRBJ2-7
CDR3: CAWSPGTVSYEQYF
DNA: TGTGCCTGGAGTCCCGGGACAGTCTCCTACGAGCAGTACTTC

size: NA
D: NA
V: TRBV13
J: TRBJ2-1
CDR3: CASSSGLSYNERFF
DNA: TGTGCCAGCAGCTCCGGCCTATCCTACAATGAGCGGTTCTTC

size: many
D: NA
V: TRBV7-2
J: TRBJ1-1
CDR3: CASRGRGNTEAFF
DNA: TGTGCCAGCAGGGGACGGGGGAACACTGAAGCTTTCTTT

size: NA
D: NA
V: TRBV20-1
J: TRBJ1-5
CDR3: CSAAGQYSNQPQHF
DNA: TGCAGTGCGGCCGGACAGTATAGCAATCAGCCCCAGCATTTT

size: NA
D: TRBD1
V: TRBV12-3/TRBV12-4
J: TRBJ1-3
CDR3: CASRLTGVGNTIYF
DNA: TGTGCCAGCAGACTTACAGGGGTTGGAAACACCATATATTTT

size: NA
D: TRBD1
V: TRBV7-2
J: TRBJ2-7
CDR3: CASSFTGQGYEQYF
DNA: TGTGCCAGCAGCTTTACCGGACAGGGCTACGAGCAGTACTTC

size: many
D: TRBD2
V: TRBV7-2
J: TRBJ2-3
CDR3: CASSLIAGGPADTQYF
DNA: TGTGCCAGCAGCTTGATAGCGGGGGGCCCCGCAGATACGCAGTATTTT

size: many
D: TRBD2
V: TRBV7-2
J: TRBJ2-7
CDR3: CASSLLAGDPYEQYF
DNA: TGTGCCAGCAGCCTATTAGCGGGAGATCCCTACGAGCAGTACTTC

size: NA
D: NA
V: TRBV29-1
J: TRBJ2-1
CDR3: CSVEGRAKGGTYNEQFF
DNA: TGCAGCGTTGAAGGGCGGGCTAAGGGGGGGACCTACAATGAGCAGTTCTTC

size: NA
D: NA
V: TRBV10-3
J: TRBJ1-1
CDR3: CAISALGNTEAFF
DNA: TGTGCCATCAGTGCTCTGGGGAACACTGAAGCTTTCTTT

size: few
D: TRBD2
V: TRBV28
J: TRBJ2-3
CDR3: CASSLWGLAATSTDTQYF
DNA: TGTGCCAGCAGTTTATGGGGACTAGCGGCTACTAGCACAGATACGCAGTATTTT

size: NA
D: NA
V: TRBV12-3/TRBV12-4
J: TRBJ2-5
CDR3: CASSFSETQYF
DNA: TGTGCCAGCAGTTTCTCCGAGACCCAGTACTTC

size: NA
D: NA
V: TRBV12-3/TRBV12-4
J: TRBJ1-5
CDR3: CASSPTGHNQPQHF
DNA: TGTGCCAGCAGTCCAACAGGCCACAATCAGCCCCAGCATTTT

size: few
D: NA
V: TRBV6-1
J: TRBJ1-5
CDR3: CASSEENGQPQHF
DNA: TGTGCCAGCAGTGAAGAAAACGGTCAGCCCCAGCATTTT

size: NA
D: NA
V: TRBV27
J: TRBJ1-2
CDR3: CASSLGGSSGYTF
DNA: TGTGCCAGCAGTTTAGGGGGTTCGTCCGGCTACACCTTC

size: few
D: NA
V: TRBV6-2/TRBV6-3
J: TRBJ2-5
CDR3: CASGLAAYQETQYF
DNA: TGTGCCAGCGGGTTAGCGGCGTACCAAGAGACCCAGTACTTC

size: many
D: NA
V: TRBV12-3/TRBV12-4
J: TRBJ2-5
CDR3: CASSADSQETQYF
DNA: TGTGCCAGCAGTGCCGACAGCCAAGAGACCCAGTACTTC

size: few
D: TRBD1
V: TRBV19
J: TRBJ2-1
CDR3: CASSIMAGGNEQFF
DNA: TGTGCCAGTAGTATAATGGCAGGGGGCAATGAGCAGTTCTTC

size: NA
D: NA
V: TRBV18
J: TRBJ2-6
CDR3: CASSPLVSGQVSGANVLTF
DNA: TGTGCCAGCTCACCACTTGTATCGGGACAAGTCTCTGGGGCCAACGTCCTGACTTTC

size: few
D: NA
V: TRBV7-2
J: TRBJ1-3
CDR3: CASSLVGTGNTIYF
DNA: TGTGCCAGCAGCTTAGTGGGTACTGGAAACACCATATATTTT

size: few
D: NA
V: TRBV4-2
J: TRBJ2-3
CDR3: CASSQGGVRSTDTQYF
DNA: TGTGCCAGCAGCCAAGGAGGGGTCAGAAGCACAGATACGCAGTATTTT

size: few
D: NA
V: TRBV20-1
J: TRBJ2-3
CDR3: CSANGNLGSRTDTQYF
DNA: TGCAGTGCTAACGGGAACTTAGGCTCTCGCACAGATACGCAGTATTTT

size: NA
D: NA
V: TRBV11-3
J: TRBJ2-3
CDR3: CASSTGLSTDTQYF
DNA: TGTGCCAGCAGCACAGGGTTATCCACAGATACGCAGTATTTT

size: NA
D: NA
V: TRBV7-9
J: TRBJ2-6
CDR3: CASSPLGVSGANVLTF
DNA: TGTGCCAGCAGCCCCCTGGGGGTTTCCGGGGCCAACGTCCTGACTTTC

size: many
D: NA
V: TRBV7-2
J: TRBJ1-2
CDR3: CASSSGLGAGYTF
DNA: TGTGCCAGCAGTTCCGGGCTGGGGGCGGGCTACACCTTC

size: few
D: NA
V: TRBV6-2/TRBV6-3
J: TRBJ2-1
CDR3: CASSPDSYNEQFF
DNA: TGTGCCAGCAGTCCGGACAGCTACAATGAGCAGTTCTTC

size: NA
D: NA
V: TRBV4-1
J: TRBJ1-4
CDR3: CASSRVVDGNEKLFF
DNA: TGCGCCAGCAGCCGGGTAGTCGATGGGAATGAAAAACTGTTTTTT

size: many
D: TRBD2
V: TRBV6-5
J: TRBJ2-7
CDR3: CASSYLGLAGHNEQYF
DNA: TGTGCCAGCAGTTACCTAGGACTAGCGGGTCATAACGAGCAGTACTTC

size: NA
D: NA
V: TRBV11-2
J: TRBJ1-2
CDR3: CASRTAASNYGYTF
DNA: TGTGCCTCTCGGACGGCAGCCTCTAACTATGGCTACACCTTC

size: NA
D: NA
V: TRBV6-5
J: TRBJ2-5
CDR3: CASSLTGYQETQYF
DNA: TGTGCCAGCAGTTTAACAGGTTACCAAGAGACCCAGTACTTC

size: many
D: NA
V: TRBV7-2
J: TRBJ2-1
CDR3: CASSLAGLVANEQFF
DNA: TGTGCCAGCAGCTTAGCTGGCCTGGTGGCAAATGAGCAGTTCTTC

size: few
D: NA
V: TRBV6-2/TRBV6-3
J: TRBJ1-5
CDR3: CASSPRVGNQPQHF
DNA: TGTGCCAGCAGCCCCAGGGTTGGCAATCAGCCCCAGCATTTT

size: NA
D: NA
V: TRBV28
J: TRBJ1-2
CDR3: CASSLWLGGPGYTF
DNA: TGTGCCAGCAGTTTATGGTTGGGGGGGCCTGGCTACACCTTC

size: NA
D: TRBD2
V: TRBV7-9
J: TRBJ2-1
CDR3: CASQGLRLAGGGTYNEQFF
DNA: TGTGCCAGCCAGGGGTTACGACTAGCGGGAGGGGGCACCTACAATGAGCAGTTCTTC

size: few
D: TRBD2
V: TRBV6-2/TRBV6-3
J: TRBJ2-2
CDR3: CASSDLRGTSVNTGELFF
DNA: TGTGCCAGCAGTGACTTGCGAGGGACTAGCGTAAACACCGGGGAGCTGTTTTTT

size: NA
D: NA
V: TRBV6-1
J: TRBJ2-5
CDR3: CASSVEAGHQETQYF
DNA: TGTGCCAGCAGTGTGGAAGCAGGGCACCAAGAGACCCAGTACTTC